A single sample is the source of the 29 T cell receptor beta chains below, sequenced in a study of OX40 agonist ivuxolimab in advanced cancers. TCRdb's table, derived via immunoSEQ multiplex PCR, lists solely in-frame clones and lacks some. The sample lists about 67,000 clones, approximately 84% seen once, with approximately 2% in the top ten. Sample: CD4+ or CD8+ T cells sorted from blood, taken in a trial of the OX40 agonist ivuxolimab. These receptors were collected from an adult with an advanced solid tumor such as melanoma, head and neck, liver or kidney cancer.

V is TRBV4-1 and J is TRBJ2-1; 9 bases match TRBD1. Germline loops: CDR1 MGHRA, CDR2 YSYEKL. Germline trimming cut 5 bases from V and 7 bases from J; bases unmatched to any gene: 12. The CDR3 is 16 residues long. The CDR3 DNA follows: TGCGCCAGCAGCACTACAGGGGGCCGGGGTAGGAATGAGCAGTTCTTC. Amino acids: CASSTTGGRGRNEQFF.

The CDR3 sequence: CASSSPGGDHEQYF. CDR3 sequence (DNA): TGTGCCAGCAGTTCCCCGGGAGGGGACCACGAGCAGTACTTC. This rearrangement joins TRBV28 to TRBJ2-7, with 8 positions matching TRBD2. J lost 5 bases, V lost 4 bases, and 7 bases had no gene match. This CDR3 has 14 amino acids. Germline V gene lookup returns CDR1 MDHEN and CDR2 SYDVKM.

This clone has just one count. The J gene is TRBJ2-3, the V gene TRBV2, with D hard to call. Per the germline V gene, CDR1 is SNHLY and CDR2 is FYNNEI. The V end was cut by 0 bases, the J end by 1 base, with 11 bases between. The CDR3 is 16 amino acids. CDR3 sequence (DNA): TGTGCCAGCAGTGAAGCGCGATGGAAGGGCACAGATACGCAGTATTTT. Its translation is CASSEARWKGTDTQYF.

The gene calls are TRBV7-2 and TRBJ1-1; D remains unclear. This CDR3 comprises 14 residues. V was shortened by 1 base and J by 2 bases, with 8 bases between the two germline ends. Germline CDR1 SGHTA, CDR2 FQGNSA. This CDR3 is CASSLGPGNTEAFF. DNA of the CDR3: TGTGCCAGCAGCTTAGGCCCCGGAAACACTGAAGCTTTCTTT.

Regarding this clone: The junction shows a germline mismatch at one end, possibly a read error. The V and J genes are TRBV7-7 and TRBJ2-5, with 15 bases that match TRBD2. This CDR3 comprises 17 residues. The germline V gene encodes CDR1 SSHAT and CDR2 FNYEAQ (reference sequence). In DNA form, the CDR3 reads TGTGCTAGCAGCCCAAGGACTAGCGGGAGGGTCAGCGAGACCCAGTACTTC. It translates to CASSPRTSGRVSETQYF. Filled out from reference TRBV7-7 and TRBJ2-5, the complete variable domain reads GAGVSQSPRYKVTKRGQDVTLRCDPISSHATLYWYQQALGQGPEFLTYFNYEAQPDKSGLPSDRFSAERPEGSISTLTIQRTEQRDSAMYRCASSPRTSGRVSETQYFGPGTRLLVL.

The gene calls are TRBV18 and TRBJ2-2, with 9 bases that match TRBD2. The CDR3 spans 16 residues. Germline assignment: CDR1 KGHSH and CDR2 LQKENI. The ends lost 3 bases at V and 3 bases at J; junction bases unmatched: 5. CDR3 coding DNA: TGTGCCAGCTCACCCCCGGCGGGGGGGGACACCGGGGAGCTGTTTTTT. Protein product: CASSPPAGGDTGELFF.

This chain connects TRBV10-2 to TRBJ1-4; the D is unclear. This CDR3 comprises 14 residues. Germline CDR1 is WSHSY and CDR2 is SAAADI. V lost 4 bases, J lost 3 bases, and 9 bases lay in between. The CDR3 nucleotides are TGCGCCAGCAGTGGCCCGGTCCCTAATGAAAAACTGTTTTTT. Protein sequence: CASSGPVPNEKLFF.

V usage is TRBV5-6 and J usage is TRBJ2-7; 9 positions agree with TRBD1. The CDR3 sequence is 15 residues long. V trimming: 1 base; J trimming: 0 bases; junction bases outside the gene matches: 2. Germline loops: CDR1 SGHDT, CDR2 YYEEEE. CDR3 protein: CASSLTGGLSYEQYF. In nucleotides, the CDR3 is TGTGCCAGCAGCTTGACAGGGGGCCTCTCCTACGAGCAGTACTTC.

CDR3 region: CASSPTDLQETQYF. The CDR3 region has the DNA TGTGCCAGCAGTCCGACCGATCTTCAAGAGACCCAGTACTTC. V and J are TRBV5-6 and TRBJ2-5, with no clear D. The CDR3 extends over 14 amino acids. Germline V lookup: CDR1 SGHDT, CDR2 YYEEEE. V was trimmed by 5 bases and J by 2 bases, leaving 13 bases between them.

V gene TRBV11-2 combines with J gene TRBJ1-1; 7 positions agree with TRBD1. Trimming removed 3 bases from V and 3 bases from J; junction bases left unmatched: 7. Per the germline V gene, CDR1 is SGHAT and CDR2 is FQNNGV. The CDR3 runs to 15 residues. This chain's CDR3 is CASSLGLTGDTEAFF. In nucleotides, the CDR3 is TGTGCCAGCAGCTTGGGGTTAACAGGGGACACTGAAGCTTTCTTT.

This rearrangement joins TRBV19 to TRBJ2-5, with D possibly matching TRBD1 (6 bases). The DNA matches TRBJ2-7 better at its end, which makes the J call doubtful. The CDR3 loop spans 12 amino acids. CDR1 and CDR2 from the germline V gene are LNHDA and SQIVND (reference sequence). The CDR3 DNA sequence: TGTGCCAGTAGTGGACAGTTCTACGAGCAGTACTTC. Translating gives CASSGQFYEQYF.

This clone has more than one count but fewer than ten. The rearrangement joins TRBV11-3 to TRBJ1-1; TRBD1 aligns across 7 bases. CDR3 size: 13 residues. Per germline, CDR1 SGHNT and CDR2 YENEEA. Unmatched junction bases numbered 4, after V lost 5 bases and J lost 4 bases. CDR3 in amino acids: CASSRQGGTEAFF. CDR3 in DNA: TGTGCCAGCAGCCGACAGGGTGGCACTGAAGCTTTCTTT.

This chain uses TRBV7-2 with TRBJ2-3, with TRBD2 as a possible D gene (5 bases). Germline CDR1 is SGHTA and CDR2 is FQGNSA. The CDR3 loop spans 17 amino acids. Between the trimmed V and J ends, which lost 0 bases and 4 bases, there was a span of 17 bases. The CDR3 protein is CASSLAGLALKSDTQYF. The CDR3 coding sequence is TGTGCCAGCAGCTTAGCTGGGCTAGCCCTAAAATCAGATACGCAGTATTTT.

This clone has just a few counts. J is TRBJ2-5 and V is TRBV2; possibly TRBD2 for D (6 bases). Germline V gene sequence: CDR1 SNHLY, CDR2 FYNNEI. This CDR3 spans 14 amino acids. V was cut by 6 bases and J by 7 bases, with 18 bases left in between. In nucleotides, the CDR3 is TGTGCCAGCAGGGAGGGACGGACCGTAGGGACCCAGTACTTC. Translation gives CASREGRTVGTQYF.

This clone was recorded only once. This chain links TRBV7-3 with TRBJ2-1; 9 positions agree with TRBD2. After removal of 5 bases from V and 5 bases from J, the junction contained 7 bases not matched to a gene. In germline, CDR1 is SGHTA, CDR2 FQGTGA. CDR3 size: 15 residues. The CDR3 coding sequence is TGTGCCAGCAGCCAGGATAGCGGGGGACACAATGAGCAGTTCTTC. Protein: CASSQDSGGHNEQFF. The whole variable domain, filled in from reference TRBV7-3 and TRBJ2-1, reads GAGVSQTPSNKVTEKGKYVELRCDPISGHTALYWYRQSLGQGPEFLIYFQGTGAADDSGLPNDRFFAVRPEGSVSTLKIQRTERGDSAVYLCASSQDSGGHNEQFFGPGTRLTVL.

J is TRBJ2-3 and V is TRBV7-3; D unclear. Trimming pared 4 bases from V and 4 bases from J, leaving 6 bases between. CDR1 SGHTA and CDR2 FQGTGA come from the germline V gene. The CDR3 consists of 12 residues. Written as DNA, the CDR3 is TGTGCCAGCAGCTCCCGTTCAGATACGCAGTATTTT. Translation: CASSSRSDTQYF.

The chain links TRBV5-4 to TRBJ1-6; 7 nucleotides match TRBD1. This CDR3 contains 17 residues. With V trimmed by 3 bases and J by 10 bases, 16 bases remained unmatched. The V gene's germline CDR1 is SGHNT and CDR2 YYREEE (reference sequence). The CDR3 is CASSSPGQNLPGSPLHF. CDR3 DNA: TGTGCCAGCAGCTCTCCGGGACAGAATCTACCCGGATCACCCCTCCACTTT.

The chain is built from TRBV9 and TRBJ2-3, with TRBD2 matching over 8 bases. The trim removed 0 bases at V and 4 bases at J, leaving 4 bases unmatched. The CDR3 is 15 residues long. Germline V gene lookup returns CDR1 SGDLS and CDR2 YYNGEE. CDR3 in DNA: TGTGCCAGCAGCGTAGGGCGGGGGGCGTCAGATACGCAGTATTTT. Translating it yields CASSVGRGASDTQYF.

The CDR3 loop reads CASSLVATNGNEQFF. The CDR3 DNA reads TGTGCCAGCAGCTTAGTAGCGACTAATGGGAATGAGCAGTTCTTC. V usage is TRBV5-4 and J usage is TRBJ2-1; a possible D gene is TRBD2 (5 bases). Germline CDR1 SGHNT, CDR2 YYREEE (reference sequence). The CDR3 spans 15 residues. V was trimmed by 2 bases and J by 7 bases, leaving 16 bases between them.

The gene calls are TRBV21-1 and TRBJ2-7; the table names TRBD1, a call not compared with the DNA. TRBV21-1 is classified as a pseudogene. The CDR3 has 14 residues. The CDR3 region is CASSKVPSVYEQYF. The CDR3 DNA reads TGTGCCAGCAGCAAAGTTCCATCAGTCTACGAGCAGTACTTC.

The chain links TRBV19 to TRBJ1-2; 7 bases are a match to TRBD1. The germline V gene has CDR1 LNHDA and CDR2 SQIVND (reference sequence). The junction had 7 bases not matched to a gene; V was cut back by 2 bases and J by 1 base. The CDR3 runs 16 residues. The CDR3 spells CASSISPQGGNYGYTF. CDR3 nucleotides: TGTGCCAGTAGTATATCCCCCCAGGGGGGTAACTATGGCTACACCTTC.

The chain's CDR3 is CASSYSSTDTQYF. CDR3 DNA sequence: TGTGCCAGCAGTTACTCATCCACAGATACGCAGTATTTT. The chain is built from TRBV6-6 and TRBJ2-3; D call uncertain. The CDR3 is 13 residues long. CDR1 MNHNY and CDR2 SVGAGI come from the germline V gene (reference sequence). The V end lost 0 bases, the J end lost 2 bases, and 3 bases lay between the germline ends.

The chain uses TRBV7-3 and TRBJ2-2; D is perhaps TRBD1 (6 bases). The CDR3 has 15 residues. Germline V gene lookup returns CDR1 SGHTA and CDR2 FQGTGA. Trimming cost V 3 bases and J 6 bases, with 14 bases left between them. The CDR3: CASSFSPQGSGELFF. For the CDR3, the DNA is TGTGCCAGCAGCTTTAGCCCACAGGGATCCGGGGAGCTGTTTTTT.

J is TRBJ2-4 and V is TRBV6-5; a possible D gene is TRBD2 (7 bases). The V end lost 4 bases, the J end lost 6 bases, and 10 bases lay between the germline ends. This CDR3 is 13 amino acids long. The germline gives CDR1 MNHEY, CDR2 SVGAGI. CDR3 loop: CASSFAGANIQYF. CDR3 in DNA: TGTGCCAGCAGTTTCGCGGGGGCAAACATTCAGTACTTC.

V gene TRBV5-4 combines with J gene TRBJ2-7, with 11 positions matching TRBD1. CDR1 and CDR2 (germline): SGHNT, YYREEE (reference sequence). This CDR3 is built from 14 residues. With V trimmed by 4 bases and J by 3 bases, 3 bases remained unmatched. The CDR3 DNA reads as TGTGCCAGCAGCGGTGGGACAGGGGGCTACGAGCAGTACTTC. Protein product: CASSGGTGGYEQYF. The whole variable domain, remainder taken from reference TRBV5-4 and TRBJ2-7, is ETGVTQSPTHLIKTRGQQVTLRCSSQSGHNTVSWYQQALGQGPQFIFQYYREEENGRGNFPPRFSGLQFPNYSSELNVNALELDDSALYLCASSGGTGGYEQYFGPGTRLTVT.

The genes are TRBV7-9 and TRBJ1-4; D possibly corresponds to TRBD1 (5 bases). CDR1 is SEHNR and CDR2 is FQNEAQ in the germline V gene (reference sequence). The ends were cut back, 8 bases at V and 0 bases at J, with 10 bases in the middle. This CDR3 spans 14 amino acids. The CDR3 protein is CASSGGATNEKLFF. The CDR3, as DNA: TGTGCCAGCTCCGGAGGGGCAACTAATGAAAAACTGTTTTTT.

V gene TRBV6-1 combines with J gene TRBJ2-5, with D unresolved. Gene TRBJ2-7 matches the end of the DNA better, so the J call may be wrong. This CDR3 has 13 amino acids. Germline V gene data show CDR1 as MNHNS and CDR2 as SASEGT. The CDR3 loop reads CASVLSSSYEQYF. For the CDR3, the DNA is TGTGCCAGCGTTCTCTCAAGCTCCTACGAGCAGTACTTC.

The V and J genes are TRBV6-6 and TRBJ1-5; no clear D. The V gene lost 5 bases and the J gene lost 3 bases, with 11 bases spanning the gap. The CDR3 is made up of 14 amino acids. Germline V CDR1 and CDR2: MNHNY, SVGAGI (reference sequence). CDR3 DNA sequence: TGTGCCAGCAGTGCCTCGGACGCCAATCAGCCCCAGCATTTT. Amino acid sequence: CASSASDANQPQHF.

This CDR3 is CASSSRGLAVQETQYF. The CDR3 region has the DNA TGTGCCAGCAGTTCCCGGGGACTAGCGGTACAAGAGACCCAGTACTTC. This chain joins TRBV6-6 and TRBJ2-5, with 11 bases that match TRBD2. With 4 bases clipped from V and 2 bases from J, the junction kept 6 bases outside the gene matches. The CDR3 length is 16 residues. From germline, CDR1 is MNHNY and CDR2 SVGAGI (reference sequence).